This T cell receptor (beta chain) stems from a study of response to subunit inactivated influenza vaccine (dated by TCRdb to about 2018). For the wider study: To follow how T cells responded to a trivalent subunit inactivated influenza vaccine, the researchers relied on deep quantitative profiling of the T cell receptor repertoire. The research as a whole found: It was suggested by the authors that each seasonal influenza vaccination may recruit only a limited number of new T cells.

This clonotype appeared a few times. Its target antigen remains unknown. No much larger clone exists at a distance of one base, and base qualities are not known. The library was produced with RT-PCR. Sequencing was performed on an Illumina HiSeq 2500. Clones were called with MiXCR by TCRdb after fastp trimmed the public reads at Q25, and only in-frame beta chains were retained. Rows matching on CDR3 protein sequence are summarized as one entry with the most common DNA and genes. The sample yields 600,000 to 700,000 distinct CDR3 sequences; 12% to 15% were counted once. The ten largest clones add up to approximately 7.6% of the sample. From a lookup of the germline V gene, CDR1 and CDR2 are MNHEY and SVGAGI. V is cut by 2 bases and J by 9 bases, and the space between the germline ends is 5 bases. The CDR3 contains 11 residues, cysteine and phenylalanine counted. Left in the record is the CDR3 DNA by itself, 33 bases read in frame from the first base.

The sequenced sample was PBMCs from blood, obtained approximately 15 days before vaccination. This sequence uses TRBV6-5 and TRBJ2-1; no confident D gene assignment can be made. This clonotype was sampled from a man aged 45-60 years who received an inactivated influenza vaccine. Donor details come from another sample of the same person, matched by shared clones. The encoded CDR3 is CASSYKGEQFF. The bases are TGTGCCAGCAGTTACAAGGGTGAGCAGTTCTTC.